Here is one T cell receptor (beta chain) with its context. This sample is part of a study of blood T cell repertoires in COVID-19. As for the study in general: Samples representing acute and convalescent COVID-19 were sourced from the United States, Italy and Spain. T cells, B-cell-depleted T cells, or PBMCs supplied cDNA or gDNA.

Per germline, CDR1 MNHEY and CDR2 SVGAGI. With 2 bases clipped from V and 6 bases from J, the junction kept 4 bases outside the gene matches. This CDR3 has 14 amino acids. Per the original methods: Amplification from reference gene primers served as the basis for estimated nucleated cell counts. Clones were read by immunoSEQ multiplex PCR, and TCRdb kept only the in-frame ones, dropping some. V and J calls and clone size are as listed in that table; D and trimming were resolved from the DNA. The table has roughly 120,000 clones, 85% to 90% seen once. The chain joins TRBV6-5 to TRBJ2-1; 7 nucleotides align to TRBD1. The clonotype was recovered from an elderly man with acute or convalescent COVID-19. Sequencing used peripheral blood. The CDR3 is CASSYDQGVNEQFF. The CDR3 DNA reads TGTGCCAGCAGTTACGACCAGGGGGTCAATGAGCAGTTCTTC.